A single sample is the source of the 5 T cell receptor beta chains below, sequenced in a study of blood T cell repertoires in COVID-19. Clones were read by immunoSEQ multiplex PCR, and TCRdb kept only the in-frame ones, dropping some. The table records 150,000 to 200,000 clones, approximately 90% of them present only once. The material sequenced was peripheral blood. The receptors were sampled from a man between 35 and 55 years old with active or convalescent COVID-19.

This chain joins TRBV7-2 and TRBJ1-2; D ambiguous. V lost 5 bases and J 2 bases, leaving 18 bases between the germline ends. Germline V gene sequence: CDR1 SGHTA, CDR2 FQGNSA. CDR3 length: 16 amino acids. This CDR3 reads CASSTISPGYNYGYTF. CDR3 nucleotide sequence: TGTGCCAGCAGCACAATCAGCCCAGGCTACAACTATGGCTACACCTTC.

V and J are TRBV4-2 and TRBJ2-5; 9 bases match TRBD1. The CDR3 consists of 16 residues. V lost 1 base, J lost 5 bases, and 8 bases stayed unmatched. The V gene's germline CDR1 is LGHNA and CDR2 YNFKEQ. CDR3 protein: CASSQGGNTGGETQYF. As DNA, the CDR3 is TGTGCCAGCAGCCAAGGCGGTAATACAGGGGGCGAGACCCAGTACTTC.

V usage is TRBV5-1 and J usage is TRBJ1-2; D not resolved. Per the germline V gene, CDR1 is SGHRS and CDR2 is YFSETQ. Deletions cut 0 bases from V and 7 bases from J, with 13 bases between. This CDR3 comprises 14 residues. The CDR3 spells CASSLEAGSRGYTF. For the CDR3, the DNA is TGCGCCAGCAGCTTGGAAGCGGGCTCTCGTGGCTACACCTTC. Combining the CDR3 with reference TRBV5-1 and TRBJ1-2 gives the whole variable domain KAGVTQTPRYLIKTRGQQVTLSCSPISGHRSVSWYQQTPGQGLQFLFEYFSETQRNKGNFPGRFSGRQFSNSRSEMNVSTLELGDSALYLCASSLEAGSRGYTFGSGTRLTVV.

This chain joins TRBV5-6 and TRBJ1-1; D is unresolved. Deletions cut 5 bases from V and 1 base from J, with 9 bases between. The CDR3 spans 13 residues. Germline V gives CDR1 SGHDT, CDR2 YYEEEE. CDR3 residues: CASRSVQNTEAFF. The CDR3 DNA reads as TGTGCCAGCAGATCAGTACAGAACACTGAAGCTTTCTTT.

The chain links TRBV27 to TRBJ1-2, with a possible D match to TRBD1 (6 bases). The germline gives CDR1 MNHEY, CDR2 SMNVEV (reference sequence). Trimming left V 5 bases short and J 3 bases short, with 13 bases between. The CDR3 covers 14 residues. The CDR3 sequence is CASSMQGWDYGYTF. CDR3 sequence (DNA): TGTGCCAGCAGTATGCAGGGGTGGGACTATGGCTACACCTTC.